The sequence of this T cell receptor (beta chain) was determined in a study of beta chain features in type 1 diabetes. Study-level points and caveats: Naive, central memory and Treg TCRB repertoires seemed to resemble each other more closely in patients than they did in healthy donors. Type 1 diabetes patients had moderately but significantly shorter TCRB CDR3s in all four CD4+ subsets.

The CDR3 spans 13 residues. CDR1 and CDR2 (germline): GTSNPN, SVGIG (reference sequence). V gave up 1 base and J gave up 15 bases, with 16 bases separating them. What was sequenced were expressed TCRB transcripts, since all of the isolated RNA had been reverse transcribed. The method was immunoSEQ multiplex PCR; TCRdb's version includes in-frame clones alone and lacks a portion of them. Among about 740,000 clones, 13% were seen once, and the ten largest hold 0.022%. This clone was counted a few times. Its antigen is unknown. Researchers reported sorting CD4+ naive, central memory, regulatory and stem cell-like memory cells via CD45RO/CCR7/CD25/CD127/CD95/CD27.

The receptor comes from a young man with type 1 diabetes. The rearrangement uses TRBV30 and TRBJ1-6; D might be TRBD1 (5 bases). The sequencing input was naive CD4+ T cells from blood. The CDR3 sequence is CAWSGDSNEVLHF. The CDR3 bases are TGTGCCTGGAGTGGGGACTCCAACGAGGTCCTCCACTTT.